One and the same sample provided the 14 T cell receptor beta chains below, sequenced in a study of T cell responses to AZD1222 COVID-19 vaccine. Sequencing used immunoSEQ multiplex PCR; TCRdb keeps in-frame clones, though not all of them. The sample yields around 200,000 clones, around 90% seen once. The sample here was peripheral blood, taken on day 0 of AZD1222 vaccination. These receptor sequences come from an adult in good health.

The chain carries TRBV25-1 and TRBJ2-7; TRBD2 matches at 7 bases. The CDR3 covers 13 residues. Germline CDR1 and CDR2: MGHDK and SYGVNS. Trimming removed 4 bases from V and 2 bases from J; junction bases left unmatched: 2. The CDR3: CASSAGGTYEQYF. The DNA for the CDR3 is TGTGCCAGCAGTGCGGGGGGTACCTACGAGCAGTACTTC.

V and J are TRBV14 and TRBJ1-6; 9 nucleotides align to TRBD1. The CDR3 has 16 residues. CDR1 SGHDN and CDR2 FVKESK come from the germline V gene. V was clipped by 0 bases and J by 7 bases; unmatched bases: 4. CDR3 sequence: CASSQEQGTGNSPLHF. The CDR3 DNA is TGTGCCAGCAGCCAAGAACAAGGGACAGGGAATTCACCCCTCCACTTT.

This chain connects TRBV5-1 to TRBJ1-5; D unresolved. CDR1 is SGHRS and CDR2 is YFSETQ in the germline V gene. The CDR3 length is 13 residues. V lost 0 bases and J lost 9, with 10 bases in between. The CDR3 region has the DNA TGCGCCAGCAGCTTGGACGGAGAAGGGCCCCAGCATTTT. This encodes CASSLDGEGPQHF.

V is TRBV12-1 and J is TRBJ1-2. TRBV12-1 is marked as a pseudogene. This CDR3 contains 16 residues. The CDR3 DNA sequence: TGTGCCAGCAGCTTTGCCCCCTTGAGGCAGGTCTATGGCTACACCTTC. This sequence encodes CASSFAPLRQVYGYTF.

This chain uses TRBV9 with TRBJ1-3; unclear D gene. This CDR3 spans 18 amino acids. Trimming removed 1 base from V and 6 bases from J, with 23 bases in between. Germline CDR1 SGDLS, CDR2 YYNGEE. The CDR3 sequence: CASSVSRTGSLLENTIYF. In DNA form, the CDR3 reads TGTGCCAGCAGCGTATCGAGGACGGGGAGTCTTCTGGAAAACACCATATATTTT.

The V call is TRBV5-6, the J call TRBJ1-6; perhaps TRBD1 as D (6 bases). Germline assignment: CDR1 SGHDT and CDR2 YYEEEE. The CDR3 runs to 16 residues. Trimming pared 4 bases from V and 13 bases from J, leaving 24 bases between. CDR3: CASSRLLPTGASPLHF. The CDR3 coding sequence is TGTGCCAGCAGCCGCCTTCTTCCGACAGGCGCATCCCCCCTCCACTTT.

This clone turned up a few times. The genes are TRBV7-9 and TRBJ2-1; the match to TRBD2 covers 10 bases. Germline CDR1 reads SEHNR; CDR2 reads FQNEAQ (reference sequence). This CDR3 is 16 amino acids long. Trimming cost V 0 bases and J 9 bases; bases outside gene matches: 8. The DNA of the CDR3 is TGTGCCAGCAGCTTAGCGGTGCTAGCGGGAGCGGTTGAGCAGTTCTTC. This encodes CASSLAVLAGAVEQFF.

The chain couples TRBV6-2 or TRBV6-3 to TRBJ2-1, with 8 positions matching TRBD2. CDR3 length: 16 amino acids. Germline CDR1 is MNHEY and CDR2 is SVGEGT. The J segment lost 8 bases and the V segment lost 6 bases, leaving 15 bases of the junction unmatched. CDR3: CASSPLAREARDEQFF. The CDR3 DNA follows: TGTGCCAGCAGCCCTTTAGCGCGGGAGGCCAGGGATGAGCAGTTCTTC.

The chain links TRBV2 to TRBJ2-7, with 7 positions matching TRBD1. The length of the CDR3 is 12 residues. After removal of 7 bases from V and 4 bases from J, the junction contained 4 bases not matched to a gene. Germline CDR1 SNHLY, CDR2 FYNNEI. The CDR3 is CASTRDSYEQYF. The CDR3 DNA reads as TGTGCCAGCACCCGGGACAGTTACGAGCAGTACTTC.

The gene calls are TRBV6-5 and TRBJ2-7, with D tentatively TRBD2 (7 bases). Germline loops: CDR1 MNHEY, CDR2 SVGAGI. Between the trimmed V and J ends, which lost 6 bases and 0 bases, there was a span of 12 bases. CDR3 length: 14 amino acids. CDR3 residues: CASRGGASSYEQYF. As DNA, the CDR3 is TGTGCCAGCAGGGGGGGGGCCAGCTCCTACGAGCAGTACTTC.

The rearrangement uses TRBV7-6 and TRBJ1-3, with D perhaps TRBD1 (5 bases). The CDR3 totals 18 residues. V was pared by 2 bases and J by 0 bases, with 17 bases between. Per the germline V gene, CDR1 is SGHVS and CDR2 is FNYEAQ. The CDR3 region has the DNA TGTGCCAGCAGCTTACGGGTCGGCGGAGGGGCCTCTGGAAACACCATATATTTT. Encoded protein: CASSLRVGGGASGNTIYF.

The chain is built from TRBV11-1 and TRBJ2-7; D gene uncertain. Germline CDR1 SGHAT, CDR2 FQDESV (reference sequence). The V end was cut by 2 bases, the J end by 0 bases, with 8 bases between. The CDR3 runs 14 residues. The CDR3 region is CASSLTDSSYEQYF. The DNA of the CDR3 is TGTGCCAGCAGCTTAACCGATAGCTCCTACGAGCAGTACTTC. The complete variable domain, with remaining parts taken from reference TRBV11-1 and TRBJ2-7, reads EAEVAQSPRYKITEKSQAVAFWCDPISGHATLYWYRQILGQGPELLVQFQDESVVDDSQLPKDRFSAERLKGVDSTLKIQPAELGDSAMYLCASSLTDSSYEQYFGPGTRLTVT.

This clone was counted a few times. The V call is TRBV7-2, the J call TRBJ2-3; TRBD2 matches at 8 bases. J gave up 0 bases and V 5 bases, and 7 bases lay outside the gene matches. Looked up from germline, CDR1 is SGHTA and CDR2 is FQGNSA. CDR3 length equals 16 residues. The chain's CDR3 is CASSPTSASSTDTQYF. DNA for the CDR3: TGTGCCAGCAGCCCGACTAGCGCTTCTAGCACAGATACGCAGTATTTT.

The table lists this clone with a count of one. The CDR3, as DNA: TGCAGCGTTGACACCCCGGCTGGAAACACCATATATTTT. Translating gives CSVDTPAGNTIYF. The V call is TRBV29-1, the J call TRBJ1-3; D not certain. The CDR3 has 13 amino acids. V was cut by 3 bases and J by 2 bases, with 8 bases left in between. CDR1 and CDR2 (germline): SQVTM, ANQGSEA.